A selection of T cell receptor beta chains follows, all from one sample in a study of T cells in Graves' hyperthyroidism and ophthalmopathy. TCRdb independently ran MiXCR on the multiplex PCR reads; one entry per CDR3 protein. The table records 300,000 to 450,000 distinct CDR3 sequences, 13% of them present only once. Material: blood. These receptor sequences come from a woman aged 18-29 years with Graves' hyperthyroidism. Both conserved end residues are part of each CDR3. D genes are given only for firm matches. Clone size is stated in some rows and not others, as once, few, many or a class when expanded.

V gene: TRBV19
D gene: .
clone size: .
J gene: TRBJ1-5
CDR3 DNA: TGTGCCAGTAGTATAGATGGGGACACAAATCAGCCCCAGCATTTT
CDR3 protein: CASSIDGDTNQPQHF

V gene: TRBV2
D gene: TRBD1
clone size: few
J gene: TRBJ2-7
CDR3 DNA: TGTGCCAGCAGTGGCCGGGACAGGGGCGAGCAGTACTTC
CDR3 protein: CASSGRDRGEQYF

V gene: TRBV7-6
D gene: .
clone size: few
J gene: TRBJ2-5
CDR3 DNA: TGTGCCAGCAGCGCCCTTGGGGGGGCGCTGGAGACCCAGTACTTC
CDR3 protein: CASSALGGALETQYF

V gene: TRBV19
D gene: TRBD2
clone size: .
J gene: TRBJ2-6
CDR3 DNA: TGTGCCAGTAGTATTGGCGGTAGCGGGAGGGGGGGGACTGGGGCCAACGTCCTGACTTTC
CDR3 protein: CASSIGGSGRGGTGANVLTF

V gene: TRBV20-1
D gene: TRBD2
clone size: many
J gene: TRBJ2-5
CDR3 DNA: TGCAGTACCAGCGGGGGGAGGGAGACCCAGTACTTC
CDR3 protein: CSTSGGRETQYF

V gene: TRBV2
D gene: .
clone size: many
J gene: TRBJ2-6
CDR3 DNA: TGTGCCAGCAGTGAAGGTTTGGGGGCCAACGTCCTGACTTTC
CDR3 protein: CASSEGLGANVLTF

V gene: TRBV9
D gene: .
clone size: few
J gene: TRBJ1-1
CDR3 DNA: TGTGCCAGCAGCCCGACAACGCAGGGCGATAACACTGAAGCTTTCTTT
CDR3 protein: CASSPTTQGDNTEAFF

V gene: TRBV30
D gene: .
clone size: few
J gene: TRBJ2-7
CDR3 DNA: TGTGCCTGGAGTGGTCTGCTCGTGCACGAGCAGTACTTC
CDR3 protein: CAWSGLLVHEQYF

V gene: TRBV7-2
D gene: .
clone size: .
J gene: TRBJ2-3
CDR3 DNA: TGTGCCAGCAGCTCTACTTGGGAGGCAGATACGCAGTATTTT
CDR3 protein: CASSSTWEADTQYF

V gene: TRBV10-1
D gene: .
clone size: .
J gene: TRBJ2-2
CDR3 DNA: TGCGCCAGCTGGAGTCACCCCCTACAGGGATTTTCGAACACCGGGGAGCTGTTTTTT
CDR3 protein: CASWSHPLQGFSNTGELFF

V gene: TRBV18
D gene: TRBD2
clone size: .
J gene: TRBJ2-1
CDR3 DNA: TGTGCCAGCTCACTCTCTAGCGGGAGGGACAATGAGCAGTTCTTC
CDR3 protein: CASSLSSGRDNEQFF

V gene: TRBV5-6
D gene: .
clone size: many
J gene: TRBJ1-2
CDR3 DNA: TGTGCCAGCAGCTCTGGCTTCCGGTCCATTTATGGCTACACCTTC
CDR3 protein: CASSSGFRSIYGYTF

V gene: TRBV28
D gene: TRBD1
clone size: many
J gene: TRBJ2-7
CDR3 DNA: TGTGCCAGCAGATTGGGACAGGGGAAGAACGAGCAGTACTTC
CDR3 protein: CASRLGQGKNEQYF

V gene: TRBV5-1
D gene: TRBD2
clone size: many
J gene: TRBJ2-1
CDR3 DNA: TGCGCCAGCAGCCGGGGAAGCGGGGGTTACAATGAGCAGTTCTTC
CDR3 protein: CASSRGSGGYNEQFF

V gene: TRBV7-2
D gene: .
clone size: few
J gene: TRBJ2-1
CDR3 DNA: TGTGCCAGCAGCTTAGCCTCGGTCAATGAGCAGTTCTTC
CDR3 protein: CASSLASVNEQFF

V gene: TRBV5-1
D gene: .
clone size: many
J gene: TRBJ2-5
CDR3 DNA: TGCGCCAGCAGCTTGGATTTGAGGGACAATCAGTTCCAAGAGACCCAGTACTTC
CDR3 protein: CASSLDLRDNQFQETQYF

V gene: TRBV25-1
D gene: TRBD1
clone size: few
J gene: TRBJ2-5
CDR3 DNA: TGTGCCAGCAGTGAAAGGGGTTTCGACAGGGATGGGGAGACCCAGTACTTC
CDR3 protein: CASSERGFDRDGETQYF

V gene: TRBV20-1
D gene: TRBD1
clone size: .
J gene: TRBJ2-1
CDR3 DNA: TGCAGTGTACCGGGACAGATTTTTAATGAGCAGCTCTTC
CDR3 protein: CSVPGQIFNEQLF

V gene: TRBV7-9
D gene: .
clone size: many
J gene: TRBJ2-3
CDR3 DNA: TGTGCCAGCAGCCCTATGGGGGTTGCAGATACGCAGTATTTT
CDR3 protein: CASSPMGVADTQYF

V gene: TRBV3-1
D gene: .
clone size: many
J gene: TRBJ2-3
CDR3 DNA: TGTGCCAGCAGCCAAGCTTCCACAGATACGCAGTATTTT
CDR3 protein: CASSQASTDTQYF

V gene: TRBV6-2/TRBV6-3
D gene: .
clone size: .
J gene: TRBJ2-5
CDR3 DNA: TGTGCCAGCATCAACCCAGACCAGACGGGACAGTACTTC
CDR3 protein: CASINPDQTGQYF

V gene: TRBV18
D gene: TRBD1
clone size: many
J gene: TRBJ1-1
CDR3 DNA: TGTGCCAGCTCACCACCTCTGCGACAGGGCGAAGCTTTCTTT
CDR3 protein: CASSPPLRQGEAFF

V gene: TRBV20-1
D gene: .
clone size: many
J gene: TRBJ2-1
CDR3 DNA: TGCAGTGCCATTCATATTTACGATGAGCAGTTCTTC
CDR3 protein: CSAIHIYDEQFF

V gene: TRBV28
D gene: .
clone size: many
J gene: TRBJ2-7
CDR3 DNA: TGTGCCAGCGGGGAAGAGGGGCCCTACGAGCAGTACTTC
CDR3 protein: CASGEEGPYEQYF